This T cell receptor beta chain emerged from a study of blood T cell repertoires in COVID-19. On the study more broadly: The study drew acute and convalescent COVID-19 samples from the United States, Italy and Spain. In each case, the material was cDNA or gDNA derived from T cells, B-cell-depleted T cells, or PBMCs.

The Seattle patients joined while their infection was active and were tracked longitudinally afterward. With 0 bases removed from V and 8 bases from J, the gap between germline ends came to 20 bases. The CDR3 is 17 amino acids. Germline V lookup: CDR1 MGHRA, CDR2 YSYEKL. Authors' analysis steps: Reference gene primer amplification gave estimated nucleated cell counts. TCRdb keeps only in-frame clones here, not all; method: immunoSEQ multiplex PCR. D and trimming come from the DNA, and the V and J calls and clone size come from that table. The sample shows approximately 150,000 clones, 85% to 90% of them seen only once.

The source material was peripheral blood. The chain is built from TRBV4-1 and TRBJ2-1, with D perhaps matching TRBD2 (6 bases). The receptor was isolated from a man younger than 35 with COVID-19, enrolled during active disease. CDR3 protein: CASSQELEGKVFDEQFF. The CDR3 DNA reads as TGCGCCAGCAGCCAAGAATTGGAGGGGAAGGTGTTCGATGAGCAGTTCTTC.